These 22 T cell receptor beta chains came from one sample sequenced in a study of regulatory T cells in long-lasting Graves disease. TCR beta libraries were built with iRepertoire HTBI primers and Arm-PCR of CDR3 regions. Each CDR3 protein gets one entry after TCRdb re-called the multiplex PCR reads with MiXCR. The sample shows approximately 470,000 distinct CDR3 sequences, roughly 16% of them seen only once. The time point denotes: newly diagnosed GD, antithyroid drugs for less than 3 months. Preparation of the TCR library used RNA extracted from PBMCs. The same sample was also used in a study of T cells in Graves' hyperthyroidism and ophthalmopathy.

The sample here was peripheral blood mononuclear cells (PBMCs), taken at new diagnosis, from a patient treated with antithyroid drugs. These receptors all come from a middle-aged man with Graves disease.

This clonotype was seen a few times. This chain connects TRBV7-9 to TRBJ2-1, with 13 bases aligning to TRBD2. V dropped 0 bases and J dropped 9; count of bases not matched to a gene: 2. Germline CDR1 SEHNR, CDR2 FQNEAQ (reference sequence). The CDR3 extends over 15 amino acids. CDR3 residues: CASSLATSGRTEQFF. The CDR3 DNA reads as TGTGCCAGCAGCTTAGCGACTAGCGGGAGGACTGAGCAGTTCTTC.

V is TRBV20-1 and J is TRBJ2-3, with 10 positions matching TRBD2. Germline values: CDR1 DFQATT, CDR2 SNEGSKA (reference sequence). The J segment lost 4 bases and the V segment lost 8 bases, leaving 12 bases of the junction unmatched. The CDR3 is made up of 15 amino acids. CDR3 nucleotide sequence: TGCAGTTCACCATCTAGCGGGAGCAAGCCAGATACGCAGTATTTT. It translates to CSSPSSGSKPDTQYF.

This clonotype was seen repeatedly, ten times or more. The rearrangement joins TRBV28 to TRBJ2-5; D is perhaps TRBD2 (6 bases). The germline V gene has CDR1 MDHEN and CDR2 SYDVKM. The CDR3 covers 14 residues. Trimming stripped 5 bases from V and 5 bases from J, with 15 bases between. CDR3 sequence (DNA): TGTGCCAGCAGTCCCTTGGGGGGAAGGGAGACCCAGTACTTC. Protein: CASSPLGGRETQYF.

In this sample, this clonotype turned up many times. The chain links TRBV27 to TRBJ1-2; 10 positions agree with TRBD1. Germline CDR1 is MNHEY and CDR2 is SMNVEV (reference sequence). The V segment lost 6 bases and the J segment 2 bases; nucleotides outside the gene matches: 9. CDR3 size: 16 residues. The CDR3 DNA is TGTGCCAGCAGCCTCTCCGGGACAGGGGTGAACTATGGCTACACCTTC. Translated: CASSLSGTGVNYGYTF.

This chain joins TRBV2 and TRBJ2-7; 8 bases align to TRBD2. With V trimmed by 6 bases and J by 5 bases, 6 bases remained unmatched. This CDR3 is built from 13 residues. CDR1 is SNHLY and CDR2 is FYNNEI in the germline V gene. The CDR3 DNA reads TGTGCCAGCAGGCCCGGGACTAGTAACGAGCAGTACTTC. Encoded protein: CASRPGTSNEQYF.

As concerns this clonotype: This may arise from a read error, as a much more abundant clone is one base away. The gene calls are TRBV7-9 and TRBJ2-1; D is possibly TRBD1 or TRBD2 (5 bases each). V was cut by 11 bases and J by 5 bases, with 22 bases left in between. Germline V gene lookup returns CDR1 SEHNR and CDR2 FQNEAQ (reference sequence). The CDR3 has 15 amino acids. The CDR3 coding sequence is TGTGCCGGCACAAGTCTGGGACCATACCACAATGAGCAGTTCTTC. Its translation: CAGTSLGPYHNEQFF.

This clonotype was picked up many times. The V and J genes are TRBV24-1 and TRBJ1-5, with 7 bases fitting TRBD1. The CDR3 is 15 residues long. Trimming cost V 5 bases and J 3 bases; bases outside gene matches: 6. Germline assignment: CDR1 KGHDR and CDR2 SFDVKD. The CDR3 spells CATSANRGHNQPQHF. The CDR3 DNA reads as TGTGCCACCAGTGCAAACAGGGGTCACAATCAGCCCCAGCATTTT.

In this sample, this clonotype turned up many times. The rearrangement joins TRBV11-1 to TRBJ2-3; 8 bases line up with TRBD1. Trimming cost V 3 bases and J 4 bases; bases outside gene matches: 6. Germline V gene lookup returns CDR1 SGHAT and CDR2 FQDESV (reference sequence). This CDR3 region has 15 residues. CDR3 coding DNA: TGTGCCAGCAGCTTGGGGGACAGGAACCCAGATACGCAGTATTTT. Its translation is CASSLGDRNPDTQYF.

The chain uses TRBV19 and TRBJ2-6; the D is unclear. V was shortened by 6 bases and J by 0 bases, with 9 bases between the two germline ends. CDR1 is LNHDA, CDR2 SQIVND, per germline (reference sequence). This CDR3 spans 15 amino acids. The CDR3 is CASRPSRSGANVLTF. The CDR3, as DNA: TGTGCCAGTAGGCCCAGCCGCTCTGGGGCCAACGTCCTGACTTTC. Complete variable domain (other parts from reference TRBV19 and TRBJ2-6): DGGITQSPKYLFRKEGQNVTLSCEQNLNHDAMYWYRQDPGQGLRLIYYSQIVNDFQKGDIAEGYSVSREKKESFPLTVTSAQKNPTAFYLCASRPSRSGANVLTFGAGSRLTVL.

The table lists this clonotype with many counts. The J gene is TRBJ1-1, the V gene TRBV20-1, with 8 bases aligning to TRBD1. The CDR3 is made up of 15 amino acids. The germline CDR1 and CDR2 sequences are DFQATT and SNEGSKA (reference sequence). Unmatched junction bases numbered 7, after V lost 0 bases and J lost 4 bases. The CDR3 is CSARDPTGGVTEAFF. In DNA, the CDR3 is TGCAGTGCTAGAGATCCAACAGGGGGTGTCACTGAAGCTTTCTTT.

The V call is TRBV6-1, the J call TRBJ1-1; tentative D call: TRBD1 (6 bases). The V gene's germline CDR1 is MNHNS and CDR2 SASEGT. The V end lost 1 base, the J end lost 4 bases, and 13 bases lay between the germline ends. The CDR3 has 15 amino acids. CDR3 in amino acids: CASSEEGGRVTEAFF. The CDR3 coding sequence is TGTGCCAGCAGTGAAGAGGGGGGGCGGGTCACTGAAGCTTTCTTT.

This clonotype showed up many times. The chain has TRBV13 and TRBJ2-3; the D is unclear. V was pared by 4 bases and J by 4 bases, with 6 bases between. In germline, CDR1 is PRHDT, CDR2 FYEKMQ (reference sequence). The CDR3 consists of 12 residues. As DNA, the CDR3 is TGTGCCAGCAGCTATAGCCCAGATACGCAGTATTTT. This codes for CASSYSPDTQYF.

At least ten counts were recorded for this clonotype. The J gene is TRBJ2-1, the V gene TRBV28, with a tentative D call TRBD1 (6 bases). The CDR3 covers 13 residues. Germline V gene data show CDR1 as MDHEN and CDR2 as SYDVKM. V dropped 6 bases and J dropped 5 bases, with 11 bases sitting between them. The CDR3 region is CASRIGTNNEQFF. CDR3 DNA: TGTGCCAGCAGAATCGGGACAAACAATGAGCAGTTCTTC. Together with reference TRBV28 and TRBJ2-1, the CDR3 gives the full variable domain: DVKVTQSSRYLVKRTGEKVFLECVQDMDHENMFWYRQDPGLGLRLIYFSYDVKMKEKGDIPEGYSVSREKKERFSLILESASTNQTSMYLCASRIGTNNEQFFGPGTRLTVL.

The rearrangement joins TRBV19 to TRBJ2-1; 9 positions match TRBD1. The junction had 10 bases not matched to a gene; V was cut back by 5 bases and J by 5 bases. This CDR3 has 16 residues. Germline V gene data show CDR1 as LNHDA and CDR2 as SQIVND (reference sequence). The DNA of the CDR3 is TGTGCCAGTAGTCCCCTGGACAGGGGATTGCACAATGAGCAGTTCTTC. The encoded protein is CASSPLDRGLHNEQFF.

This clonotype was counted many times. The CDR3 is CASSHQGQKHGYTF. As DNA, the CDR3 is TGCGCCAGCAGCCATCAAGGGCAGAAACATGGCTACACCTTC. This chain connects TRBV4-1 to TRBJ1-2, with D hard to call. Germline V gives CDR1 MGHRA, CDR2 YSYEKL. With 3 bases removed from V and 6 bases from J, the gap between germline ends came to 14 bases. This CDR3 has 14 residues.

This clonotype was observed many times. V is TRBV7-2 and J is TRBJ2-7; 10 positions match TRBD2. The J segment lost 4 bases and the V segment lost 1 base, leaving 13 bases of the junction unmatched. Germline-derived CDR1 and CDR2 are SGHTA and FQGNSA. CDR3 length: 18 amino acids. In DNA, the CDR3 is TGTGCCAGCAGCTTAGATTGGCTAGCGGGAGTTCCTGTATACGAGCAGTACTTC. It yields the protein CASSLDWLAGVPVYEQYF.

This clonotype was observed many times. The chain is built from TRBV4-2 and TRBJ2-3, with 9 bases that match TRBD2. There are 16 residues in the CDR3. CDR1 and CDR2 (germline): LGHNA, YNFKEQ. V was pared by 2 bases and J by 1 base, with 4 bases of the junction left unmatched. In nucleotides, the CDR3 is TGTGCCAGCAGCCAACCTAGCGGGGCACGCACAGATACGCAGTATTTT. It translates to CASSQPSGARTDTQYF.

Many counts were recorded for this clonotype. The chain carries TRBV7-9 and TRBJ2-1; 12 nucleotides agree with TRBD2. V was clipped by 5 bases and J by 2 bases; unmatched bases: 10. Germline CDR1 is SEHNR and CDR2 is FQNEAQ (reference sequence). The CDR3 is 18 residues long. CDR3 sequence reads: CASSARLAGEVPYNEQFF. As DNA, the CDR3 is TGTGCCAGCAGCGCCAGACTAGCGGGAGAGGTGCCCTACAATGAGCAGTTCTTC.

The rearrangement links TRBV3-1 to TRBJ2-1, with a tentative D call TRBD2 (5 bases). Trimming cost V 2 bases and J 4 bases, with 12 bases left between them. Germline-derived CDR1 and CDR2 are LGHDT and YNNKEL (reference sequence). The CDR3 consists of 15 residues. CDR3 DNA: TGTGCCAGCAGCCAAATGGCTAGGACTTACAATGAGCAGTTCTTC. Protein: CASSQMARTYNEQFF.

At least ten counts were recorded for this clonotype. The CDR3 loop is CASSSSTGGLTEAFF. The CDR3 nucleotides are TGTGCCAGCAGCTCATCGACAGGGGGTTTGACTGAAGCTTTCTTT. This chain connects TRBV7-2 to TRBJ1-1, with TRBD1 identical over 9 bases. In germline, CDR1 is SGHTA, CDR2 FQGNSA. The CDR3 loop spans 15 amino acids. V lost 4 bases, J lost 5 bases, and 8 bases stayed unmatched.

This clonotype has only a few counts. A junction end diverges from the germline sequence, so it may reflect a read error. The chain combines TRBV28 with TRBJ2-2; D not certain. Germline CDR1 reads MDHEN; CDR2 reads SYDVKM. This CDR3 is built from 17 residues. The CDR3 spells CASSPHKPLTNSGELFF. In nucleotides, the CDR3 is TGTGCCAGCAGTCCTCACAAACCCTTGACCAACAGCGGGGAGCTGTTTTTT.

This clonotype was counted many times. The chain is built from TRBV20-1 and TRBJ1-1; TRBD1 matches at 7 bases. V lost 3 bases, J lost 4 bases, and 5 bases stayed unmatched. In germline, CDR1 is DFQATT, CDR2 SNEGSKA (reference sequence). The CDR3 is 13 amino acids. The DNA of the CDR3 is TGCAGTGCTAGGCAGGGGGGTTCCACTGAAGCTTTCTTT. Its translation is CSARQGGSTEAFF.